This TCR beta chain was retrieved from a study of cytomegalovirus exposure and HLA in healthy donors (dated by TCRdb to the late 2010s). With respect to the entire study: An earlier analysis of 587 of the donors reported over 250 Gb of sequence data and 95 million to 120 million unique TCR beta sequences obtained from around 180 million T cells. Approximately 300 gigabases of sequencing data and approximately 92 million unique TCR sequences made up an early release that covered around 640 HLA-typed donors. Among the roughly 400 genotyped donors, roughly 80% belonged to the genetic ancestry cluster associated with self-reported Caucasian donors. The study aimed to test whether cataloging public T cell receptors could reveal signatures of past pathogen exposure. Using immunosequencing, the study profiled T cell repertoires from 640 or so subjects and related those repertoires to cytomegalovirus serostatus. In addition to the first cohort of 666 subjects, a separate validation cohort of 120 different subjects was used. To predict cytomegalovirus infection status, the study brought together high-throughput TCR immunosequencing, statistical association of individual TCRs with disease status, and machine learning. In a later analysis, previously published TCR beta repertoires from 600 to 850 donors were re-analyzed and high-resolution HLA genotyping was added so that TCR occurrence patterns could be studied. The later analysis used no new phenotypic data to find candidate immune exposures, relying instead on TCR beta sequences and their occurrence across donors. An earlier analysis of 587 of the donors applied high-throughput TCR beta sequencing to assess whether each TCR beta V gene segment acted as functional or pseudogenic. Donor age, sex, ethnicity and CMV serostatus were compiled together with the repertoire data. A later genetic analysis took genome-wide SNP genotypes for about 55% of the 666 donors and used that subset as a discovery cohort. All discovery cohort repertoires had been generated using a single sequencing platform. Both class I and class II loci were covered by HLA typing, at four-digit resolution. The number of donors typed differed by locus, with about 629-630 for A, B, C, DRB1 and DQB1, 522 for DQA1, nearly 610 for DPA1, and under 490 for DPB1. A few DR-DQ haplotypes were treated as single units for association and clustering because of strong linkage in the cohort. Among roughly 400 genotyped donors of the cohort, an average of about 220,000 unique TCR beta nucleotide sequences was sequenced per donor, of which roughly 17% were non-productive. Beyond this particular receptor, the publication reports: In a later analysis, several top co-occurrence clusters were reported to appear linked to parvovirus B19, influenza, CMV and Epstein-Barr virus. Compared with equally common non-associated chains, HLA-associated TCR beta chains in a later analysis were more clonally expanded and had lower generation probabilities. In a later genetic analysis, fewer N-insertions in productive TCRs were reported among donors in an Asian-associated ancestry cluster than the approximately 710-donor mean. CMV serostatus was the only immune exposure information available for the cohort. V-gene and J-gene trimming of TCR beta chains was associated with a missense DCLRE1C variant in a later genetic analysis, and the association was replicated in an independent cohort. Linkage disequilibrium might explain the correlated functional status among segregating V segments, but an unknown experimental factor could not be excluded. The study listed 150 to 200 TCR beta chains as associated with cytomegalovirus. In an earlier analysis of 450 to 750 of the donors, most TCR beta V segments appeared in productive rearrangements about 90% or about 30% of the time, broadly matching IMGT annotations. According to the authors, the approach could potentially be generalized to other disease states and immunological phenotypes. The classifier was reported to diagnose cytomegalovirus status with high specificity and sensitivity in both the original and validation cohorts. In vitro tests confirmed that a few of the cytomegalovirus-associated TCR beta chains recognize cytomegalovirus antigens. The cohort was sequenced for TCR beta chains only, and without alpha or paired-chain data the features that could be detected were limited. According to a later analysis, most CMV-associated TCR beta chains appeared to be HLA-restricted, and the HLA associations seemed to be driven largely by CMV exposure. Strong co-occurrence of HLA alleles, especially DR and DQ, made assigning TCR associations to individual alleles difficult. Because counts were too low, about 18 rarely observed V segments, including chromosome 9 orphons, were left out of the earlier analysis of approximately 500 of the donors. Sequencing depth was assumed to be roughly uniform across donors in the presence/absence analyses, though that assumption may not hold. At a false discovery rate of 0.05, a later analysis linked some 18,000 TCR beta sequences to specific HLA alleles. HLA typing was unavailable for some donors at each locus, so association tests used only the typed subset. According to a later analysis, TCR association rates differed among HLA loci, with DRB1 alleles showing the most associated TCRs and HLA-C alleles showing the fewest. Because the 87-base-pair reads could not distinguish some IMGT-functional V segments, including TRBV6-2 and TRBV6-3, those segments were excluded. Most TCR sequences were observed very rarely across donors, whereas some public TCRs were present in many individuals. A further reported finding was that TCR beta sequences accurately predicted the HLA-A and HLA-B alleles for most subjects in the first cohort. A cluster of highly shared sequence variants was judged likely to be a technical artifact of the sequencing pipeline.

Looking up the germline V gene yields CDR1 MNHEY and CDR2 SVGAGI. The CDR3 spans 15 residues, from the cysteine through the phenylalanine. Kept here is only the CDR3 DNA, which spans 45 bases and is read in frame from base 1. V gives up 6 bases and J gives up 1 base, and the segment between their germline ends measures 10 bases. The library relied on the immunoSEQ multiplex PCR assay. The multiplex PCR relied on a mix of 60 forward primers for TCR Vbeta segments and 13 reverse primers for TCR Jbeta segments. The CDR3 region of rearranged TCR beta genes was amplified from genomic DNA by a multiplex PCR assay. The Illumina HiSeq System was used to sequence the amplified TCR beta libraries as 87-base-pair reads. Per the authors' processing: A later analysis counted approximately 74 million unique TCR beta chains across the 700 or so repertoires, and some 12 million of these chains were shared by at least two donors. Raw reads were error-corrected and collapsed into unique sequences by a nearest-neighbor algorithm in which closely related sequences were merged to remove PCR and sequencing errors. Alignment of CDR3 sequences to IMGT reference sequences was used to assign V, D and J gene segments. For a sequence to be retained, a match of at least six nucleotides to both a V gene segment and a J gene segment was required. A rearrangement counted as productive if the CDR3 had no stop codons and remained in frame with V and J, and every other rearrangement counted as non-productive. Following IMGT convention, CDR3 was defined as the stretch from the second conserved V-encoded cysteine to the conserved J-encoded phenylalanine. Sequences without an unambiguous match to a single V gene segment were excluded from the earlier analysis of 587 of the donors. In an earlier analysis of around 590 of the donors, a V segment was called functional when productive rearrangements were above 56.7%, and segregating when the standard deviation between donors exceeded 5%. A statistical classification framework was developed to diagnose cytomegalovirus status using the catalog of TCR beta chain sequences. A later analysis assigned V and J genes by comparing TCR nucleotide sequences with IMGT/GENE-DB human TR gene sequences. The TCRdist pipeline was used in a later analysis to assign CDR3 sequences and most-parsimonious VDJ recombination scenarios. In a later analysis, each TCR beta chain was defined by its CDR3 amino acid sequence together with its V-gene family, and reads lacking a unique V-gene family were excluded. A later analysis removed 592 highly shared, low-generation-probability nucleotide sequences to deal with suspected cross-contamination and a sequencing artifact. In a later analysis, a clonal expansion index for each public chain was calculated from normalized within-repertoire ranks of inferred template counts. In a later analysis, generation probabilities were computed with a VDJ recombination model fitted to out-of-frame rearrangements, and the resulting probabilities were checked against IGoR. A later analysis scored TCR-TCR, TCR-HLA and TCR-CMV co-occurrence with hypergeometric tests, applying a repertoire-size bias correction to TCR pairs. False discovery rates were estimated in a later analysis by permuting HLA or CMV assignments 20 times. In a later analysis, co-occurring TCRs were grouped using DBSCAN, and TCRdist sequence similarity was added for clustering within HLA-allele-positive subsets. Repertoires with fewer than 30,000 or more than 120,000 public chains were left out of co-occurrence clustering, as were several repertoires with anomalous nucleotide sharing. This immuneACCESS table, as held by TCRdb, lists in-frame sequences with V and J called but not all clones. Of the missing ones, under half trace to an unresolved V gene in checked studies; the others have no known cause. V and J calls and clone size come straight from that table; D and trimming were deduced from the DNA. The sample records approximately 190,000 clones, roughly 80% of which are singletons. The top ten hold about 1.7% of the sample.

The cohort was made up of 500 to 800 healthy bone marrow donors. All cohort members were sampled while nominally healthy, although unrecorded immune exposures were likely present. The donor was CMV seronegative and was included in the group of under 450 seronegative cohort members. Every donor gave a peripheral blood sample, and the peripheral blood mononuclear cells from that sample were used for TCR beta sequencing. Genomic DNA extraction from the blood cell samples was performed with the Qiagen DNeasy Blood Extraction Kit. As to this clone: Its antigen has not been determined. The input lacks base qualities; no much larger clone sits a single base away. Within the sample, other DNA sequences also encode this same CDR3.

This TCR came from a woman younger than 30 in good health and CMV-seronegative. Input material: PBMCs. Here the chain combines TRBV6-5 and TRBJ2-6; the D gene lacks a confident call. At the DNA level, the sequence is TGTGCCAGCAGCTTAACGGGTTCTGGGGCCAACGTCCTGACTTTC. Its protein product is CASSLTGSGANVLTF.